The rows below give T cell receptor beta chains drawn from one sample of a study of CXCR3-negative and CXCR3-positive naive CD8 T cells. TCRdb processed the 5' RACE reads again and assigns one entry to each CDR3 protein, with no DNA. The sample data list approximately 98,000 distinct CDR3 sequences. The sample comprised naive CXCR3+ CD8+ T cells from blood. These TCRs come from a human donor in good health. Some clones in this sample may be carry-over from other donors' samples. CDR3s include the opening cysteine and the closing phenylalanine or tryptophan. The order of the fields is J gene, V gene, CDR3 length, CDR3 protein.

j_gene: TRBJ2-7
v_gene: TRBV4-2
len: 17
CDR3aa: CASSQDLWDREGYEQYF

j_gene: TRBJ1-2
v_gene: TRBV6-2/TRBV6-3
len: 13
CDR3aa: CASRKDGYYGYTF

j_gene: TRBJ2-7
v_gene: TRBV29-1
len: 16
CDR3aa: CSVEIPGQGAHYEQYF

j_gene: TRBJ2-1
v_gene: TRBV27
len: 15
CDR3aa: CASRGASGVYNEQFF

j_gene: TRBJ2-1
v_gene: TRBV5-5
len: 18
CDR3aa: CASSPPGIGLAGANEQFF

j_gene: TRBJ2-7
v_gene: TRBV20-1
len: 16
CDR3aa: CSARDTATDPTYEQYF

j_gene: TRBJ2-5
v_gene: TRBV9
len: 11
CDR3aa: CASSGGETQYF

j_gene: TRBJ2-5
v_gene: TRBV6-2/TRBV6-3
len: 14
CDR3aa: CASSYSYFGETQYF

j_gene: TRBJ2-2
v_gene: TRBV29-1
len: 12
CDR3aa: CSYQGGAGELFF

j_gene: TRBJ2-7
v_gene: TRBV12-3/TRBV12-4
len: 13
CDR3aa: CASSSSGPYEQYF

j_gene: TRBJ2-7
v_gene: TRBV6-5
len: 14
CDR3aa: CASSYRLAGYERYF

j_gene: TRBJ2-7
v_gene: TRBV4-3
len: 15
CDR3aa: CASSQGWTGTYEQYF

j_gene: TRBJ1-2
v_gene: TRBV6-2/TRBV6-3
len: 16
CDR3aa: CASSTGRTESIYGYTF

j_gene: TRBJ2-7
v_gene: TRBV11-2
len: 16
CDR3aa: CASSLDVTGGTYEQYF

j_gene: TRBJ2-7
v_gene: TRBV19
len: 15
CDR3aa: CASSLEDGYIYEQYF

j_gene: TRBJ2-5
v_gene: TRBV6-2/TRBV6-3
len: 20
CDR3aa: CASSYSSWGGGGSGQETQYF

j_gene: TRBJ2-3
v_gene: TRBV4-1
len: 16
CDR3aa: CASSQRGLAGVDTQYF

j_gene: TRBJ2-2
v_gene: TRBV5-5
len: 17
CDR3aa: CASSEDRVKAGTGELFF

j_gene: TRBJ2-7
v_gene: TRBV28
len: 15
CDR3aa: CASSLVSGVDYEQYF

j_gene: TRBJ2-1
v_gene: TRBV15
len: 15
CDR3aa: CATSRETGGHNEQFF

j_gene: TRBJ2-1
v_gene: TRBV20-1
len: 16
CDR3aa: CSARDRASGGTHEQFF

j_gene: TRBJ1-1
v_gene: TRBV6-5
len: 14
CDR3aa: CASSGGGPNTEAFF

j_gene: TRBJ2-7
v_gene: TRBV7-8
len: 18
CDR3aa: CASSLLVGGGVTDYEQYF

j_gene: TRBJ2-7
v_gene: TRBV7-2
len: 16
CDR3aa: CASSPAPGTGLHEQYF

j_gene: TRBJ2-7
v_gene: TRBV5-5
len: 16
CDR3aa: CASSLAGQGGDYEQYF

j_gene: TRBJ2-1
v_gene: TRBV19
len: 15
CDR3aa: CASSLGGASYNEQFF

j_gene: TRBJ1-1
v_gene: TRBV29-1
len: 13
CDR3aa: CSVGQGSLAEAFF

j_gene: TRBJ2-5
v_gene: TRBV7-9
len: 17
CDR3aa: CASSQKRATPPIETQYF